This T cell receptor beta chain was profiled in a study of blood T cell repertoires in COVID-19 (dated by TCRdb to 2018 to 2020). At the level of the whole study: The collaborator samples originated in the United States, Italy and Spain and spanned the acute and convalescent phases of COVID-19. Where available, HLA class I and class II types were obtained from metadata supplied by the sample provider rather than from assay-based typing. Deeply sampled blood TCRbeta repertoires from subjects exposed to, actively infected with, or recovered from COVID-19 were included in the dataset. The repertoires were released in a freely available public database intended as a resource for research on the immune response to SARS-CoV-2. The prospective study material was composed of cDNA or gDNA derived from T cells, B-cell-depleted T cells, or PBMCs. The sample metadata nearly always contained a de-identified subject ID, COVID-19 status, age in years and sex. The samples were drawn from the first 160 participants of the ongoing ImmuneRACE study and from some 1,300 subjects provided by 6 global collaborators. The study at large found these results: The quantity of clinical and demographic metadata differed by source and by participant and was supplied without curation.

Another Seattle source contributed samples from volunteer blood donors who had recovered from COVID-19. The collaborating institutions used their own protocols to collect whole blood in K2EDTA tubes. For TCRbeta analysis, collaborators shipped samples as frozen whole blood, isolated PBMCs, or DNA extracted from either of those sample types. As regards this clone: Its antigen target is currently unknown. No quality values exist for individual bases; no much larger clone is one base distant.

TCRbeta CDR3 regions were amplified from genomic DNA by means of the immunoSEQ Assay, a bias-controlled multiplex PCR. The published analysis was carried out like this. The number of nucleated cells in each sample was estimated from the amplification of reference gene primers within the assay. To quantify the absolute abundance of each unique TCRbeta CDR3 rearrangement, sequence reads were collapsed and filtered. For each sample, productive Simpson clonality was calculated as the square root of Simpson's diversity index over productive rearrangements. The clones in this table, taken by TCRdb from immuneACCESS, are in-frame only. Not every clone is retained; where verified, under half of the shortfall comes from an unresolved V gene, and the cause of the rest is unknown. That table supplies the V and J calls and clone size; D and trimming were determined from the DNA. A total of approximately 150,000 clones appear in this sample, over 80% of them only once. In total, the top ten clones hold 10% to 15% of the sample.

The sequenced material came from peripheral blood. This receptor was taken from a man between 65 and 80 years old who had recovered from COVID-19.

The CDR3 corresponds to CASSLGGLAGGRTYNEQFF. The DNA sequence reads TGTGCCAGCAGCTTGGGGGGACTAGCGGGAGGGCGCACGTACAATGAGCAGTTCTTC. The V gene is TRBV5-6 and the J gene is TRBJ2-1; the central 16 bases match TRBD2. Relative to germline, V is missing 0 bases and J is missing 4 bases, with 7 bases of the junction outside any gene match. The CDR3 runs 19 amino acids, cysteine and phenylalanine included. Only the CDR3 portion is preserved as DNA: 57 bases, with reading frame beginning at the first base. In the germline V gene, CDR1 corresponds to SGHDT and CDR2 to YYEEEE.